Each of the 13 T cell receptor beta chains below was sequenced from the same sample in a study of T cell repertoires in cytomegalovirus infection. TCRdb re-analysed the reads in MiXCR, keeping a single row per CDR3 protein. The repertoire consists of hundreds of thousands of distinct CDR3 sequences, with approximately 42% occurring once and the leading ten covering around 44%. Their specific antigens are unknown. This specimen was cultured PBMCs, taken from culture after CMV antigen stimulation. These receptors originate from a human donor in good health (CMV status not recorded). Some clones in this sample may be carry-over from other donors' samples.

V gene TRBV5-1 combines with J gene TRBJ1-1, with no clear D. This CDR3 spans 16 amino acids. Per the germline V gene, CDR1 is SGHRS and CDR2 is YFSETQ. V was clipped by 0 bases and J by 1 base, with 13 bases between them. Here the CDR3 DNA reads TGCGCCAGCAGCTTGGGCGGAGCGACCCGGAACACTGAAGCTTTCTTT. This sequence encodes CASSLGGATRNTEAFF.

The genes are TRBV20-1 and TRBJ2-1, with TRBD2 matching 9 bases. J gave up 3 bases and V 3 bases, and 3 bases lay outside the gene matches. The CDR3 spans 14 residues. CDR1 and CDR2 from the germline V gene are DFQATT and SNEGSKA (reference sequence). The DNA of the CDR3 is TGCAGTGCTAGTAGCGGGGGCTTCTACAATGAGCAGTTCTTC. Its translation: CSASSGGFYNEQFF.

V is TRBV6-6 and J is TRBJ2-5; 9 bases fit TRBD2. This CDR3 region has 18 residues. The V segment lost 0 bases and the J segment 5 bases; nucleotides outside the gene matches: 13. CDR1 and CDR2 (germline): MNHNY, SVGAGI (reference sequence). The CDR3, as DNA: TGTGCCAGCAGTTACTCCGCGGCGGGAGGGGCTCTAGGGGAGACCCAGTACTTC. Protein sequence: CASSYSAAGGALGETQYF.

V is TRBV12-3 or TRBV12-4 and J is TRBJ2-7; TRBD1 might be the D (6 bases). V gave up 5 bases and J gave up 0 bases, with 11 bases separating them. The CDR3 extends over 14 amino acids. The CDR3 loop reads CASSTTGNSYEQYF. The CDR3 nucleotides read TGTGCCAGCAGTACGACAGGTAACTCCTACGAGCAGTACTTC.

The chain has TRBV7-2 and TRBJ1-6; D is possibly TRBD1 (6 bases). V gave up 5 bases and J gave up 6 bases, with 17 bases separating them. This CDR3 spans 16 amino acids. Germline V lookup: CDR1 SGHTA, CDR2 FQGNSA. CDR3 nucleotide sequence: TGTGCCAGCAGCGTCTTGCCAGGGGCGACTAATTCACCCCTCCACTTT. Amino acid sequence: CASSVLPGATNSPLHF. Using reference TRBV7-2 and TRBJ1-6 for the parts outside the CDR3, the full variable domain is GAGVSQSPSNKVTEKGKDVELRCDPISGHTALYWYRQSLGQGLEFLIYFQGNSAPDKSGLPSDRFSAERTGGSVSTLTIQRTQQEDSAVYLCASSVLPGATNSPLHFGNGTRLTVT.

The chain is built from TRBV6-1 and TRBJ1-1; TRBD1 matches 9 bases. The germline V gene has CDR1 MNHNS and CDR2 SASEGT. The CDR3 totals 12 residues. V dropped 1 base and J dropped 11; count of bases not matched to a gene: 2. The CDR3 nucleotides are TGTGCCAGCAGTGAAGACGGACAGGGGGCTTTCTTT. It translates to CASSEDGQGAFF.

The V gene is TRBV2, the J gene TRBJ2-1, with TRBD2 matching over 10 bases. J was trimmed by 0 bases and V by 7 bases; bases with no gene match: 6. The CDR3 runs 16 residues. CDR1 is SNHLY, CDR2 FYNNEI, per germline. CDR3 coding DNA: TGTGCCAGCAACGGACTAGCGGTTAGCTCCTACAATGAGCAGTTCTTC. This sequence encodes CASNGLAVSSYNEQFF.

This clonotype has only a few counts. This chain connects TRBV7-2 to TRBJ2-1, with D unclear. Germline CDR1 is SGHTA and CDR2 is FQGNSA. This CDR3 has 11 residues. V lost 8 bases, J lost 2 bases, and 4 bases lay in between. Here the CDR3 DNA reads TGTGCCAGCGCGGCCTACAATGAGCAGTTCTTC. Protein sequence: CASAAYNEQFF. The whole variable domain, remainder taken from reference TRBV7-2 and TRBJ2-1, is GAGVSQSPSNKVTEKGKDVELRCDPISGHTALYWYRQSLGQGLEFLIYFQGNSAPDKSGLPSDRFSAERTGGSVSTLTIQRTQQEDSAVYLCASAAYNEQFFGPGTRLTVL.

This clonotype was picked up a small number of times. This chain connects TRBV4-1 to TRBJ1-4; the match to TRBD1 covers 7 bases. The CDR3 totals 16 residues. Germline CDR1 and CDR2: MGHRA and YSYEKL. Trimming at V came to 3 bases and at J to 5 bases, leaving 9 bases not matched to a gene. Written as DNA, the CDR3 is TGCGCCAGCAGCCAGCTCCACAGGGGAATGAATGAAAAACTGTTTTTT. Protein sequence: CASSQLHRGMNEKLFF.

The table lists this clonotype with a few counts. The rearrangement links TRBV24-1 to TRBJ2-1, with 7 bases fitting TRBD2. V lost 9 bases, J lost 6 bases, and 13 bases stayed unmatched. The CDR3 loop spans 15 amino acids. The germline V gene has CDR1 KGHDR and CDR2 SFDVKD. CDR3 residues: CATLEGGRSGNEQFF. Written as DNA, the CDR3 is TGTGCCACCCTGGAAGGCGGGAGATCCGGCAATGAGCAGTTCTTC.

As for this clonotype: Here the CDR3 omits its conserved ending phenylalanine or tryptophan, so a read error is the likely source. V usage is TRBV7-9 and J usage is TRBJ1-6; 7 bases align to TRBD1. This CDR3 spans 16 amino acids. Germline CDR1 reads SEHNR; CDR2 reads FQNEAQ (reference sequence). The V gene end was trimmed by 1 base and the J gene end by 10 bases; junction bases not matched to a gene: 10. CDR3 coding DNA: TGTGCCAGCAGCTTAGGCCAGGGGGGCCCCGGATCACCCCTCCACTTA. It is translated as CASSLGQGGPGSPLHL.

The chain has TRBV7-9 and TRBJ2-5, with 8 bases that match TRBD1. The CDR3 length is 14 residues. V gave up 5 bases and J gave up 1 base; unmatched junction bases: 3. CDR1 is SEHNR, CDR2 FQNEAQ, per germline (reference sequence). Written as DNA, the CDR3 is TGTGCCAGCAGCAATACAGGGGGCCAAGAGACCCAGTACTTC. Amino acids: CASSNTGGQETQYF.

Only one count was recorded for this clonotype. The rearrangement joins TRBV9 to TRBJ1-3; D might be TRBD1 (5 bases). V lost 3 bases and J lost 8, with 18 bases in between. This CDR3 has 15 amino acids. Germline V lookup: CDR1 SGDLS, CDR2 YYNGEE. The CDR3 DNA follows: TGTGCCAGCAGCGAGACAGCCTCCGGGTGGGACACCATATATTTT. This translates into CASSETASGWDTIYF.